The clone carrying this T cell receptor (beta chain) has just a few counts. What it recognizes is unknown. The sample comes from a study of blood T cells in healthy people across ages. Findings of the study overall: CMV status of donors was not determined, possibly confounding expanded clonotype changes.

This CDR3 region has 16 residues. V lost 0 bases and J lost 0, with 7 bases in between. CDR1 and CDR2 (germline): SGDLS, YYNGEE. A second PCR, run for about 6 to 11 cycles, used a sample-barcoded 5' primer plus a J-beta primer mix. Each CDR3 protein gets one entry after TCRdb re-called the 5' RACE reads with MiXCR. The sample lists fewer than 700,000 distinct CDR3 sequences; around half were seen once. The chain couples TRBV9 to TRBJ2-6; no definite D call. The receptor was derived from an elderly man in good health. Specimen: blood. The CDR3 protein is CASSVARSSGANVLTF. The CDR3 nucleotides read TGTGCCAGCAGCGTAGCGCGGAGCTCTGGGGCCAACGTCCTGACTTTC.